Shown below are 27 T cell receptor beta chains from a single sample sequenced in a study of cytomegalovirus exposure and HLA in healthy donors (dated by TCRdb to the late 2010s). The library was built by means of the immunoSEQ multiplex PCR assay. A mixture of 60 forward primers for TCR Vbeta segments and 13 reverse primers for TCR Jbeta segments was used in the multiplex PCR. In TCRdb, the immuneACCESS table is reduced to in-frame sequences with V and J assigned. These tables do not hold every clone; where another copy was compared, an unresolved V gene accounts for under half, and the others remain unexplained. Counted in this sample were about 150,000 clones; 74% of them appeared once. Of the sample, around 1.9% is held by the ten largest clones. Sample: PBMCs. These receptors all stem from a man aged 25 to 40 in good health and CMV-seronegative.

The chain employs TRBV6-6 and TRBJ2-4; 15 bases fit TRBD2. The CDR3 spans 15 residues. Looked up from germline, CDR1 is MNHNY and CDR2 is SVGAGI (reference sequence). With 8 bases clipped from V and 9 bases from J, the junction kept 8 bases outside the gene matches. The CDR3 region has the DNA TGTGCCAGCCAGGGGACTAGCGGGGGGACAGCCATTCAGTACTTC. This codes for CASQGTSGGTAIQYF.

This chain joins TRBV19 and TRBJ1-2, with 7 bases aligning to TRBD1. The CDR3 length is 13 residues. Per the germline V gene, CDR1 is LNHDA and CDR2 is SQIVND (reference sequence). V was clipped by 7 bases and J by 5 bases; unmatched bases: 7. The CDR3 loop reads CASTPQGEYGYTF. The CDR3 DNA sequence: TGTGCCAGTACCCCCCAGGGGGAGTATGGCTACACCTTC.

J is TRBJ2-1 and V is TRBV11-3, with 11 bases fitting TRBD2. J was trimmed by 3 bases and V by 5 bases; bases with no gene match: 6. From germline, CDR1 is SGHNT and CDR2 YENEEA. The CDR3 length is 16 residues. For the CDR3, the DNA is TGTGCCAGCAGCGTAACTAGCGGGGGTCTCTACAATGAGCAGTTCTTC. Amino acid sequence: CASSVTSGGLYNEQFF.

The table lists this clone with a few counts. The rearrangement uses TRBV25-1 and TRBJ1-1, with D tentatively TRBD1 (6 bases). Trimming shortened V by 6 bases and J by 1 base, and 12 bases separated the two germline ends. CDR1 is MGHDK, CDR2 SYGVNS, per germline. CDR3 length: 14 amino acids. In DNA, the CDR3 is TGTGCCAGCAGCTCGGGACAAGGGAACACTGAAGCTTTCTTT. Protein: CASSSGQGNTEAFF.

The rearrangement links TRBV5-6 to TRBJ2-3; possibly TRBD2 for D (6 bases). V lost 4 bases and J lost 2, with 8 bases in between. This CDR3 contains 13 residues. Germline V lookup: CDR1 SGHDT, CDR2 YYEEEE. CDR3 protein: CASSRDSTDTQYF. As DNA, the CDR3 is TGTGCCAGCAGCAGGGACTCCACAGATACGCAGTATTTT.

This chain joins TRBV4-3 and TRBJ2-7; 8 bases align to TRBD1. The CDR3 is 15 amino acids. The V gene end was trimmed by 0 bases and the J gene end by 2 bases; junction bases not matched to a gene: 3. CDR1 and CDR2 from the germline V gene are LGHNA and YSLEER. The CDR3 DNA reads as TGCGCCAGCAGCCAAGAAGGGACAGGCCCCTACGAGCAGTACTTC. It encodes CASSQEGTGPYEQYF.

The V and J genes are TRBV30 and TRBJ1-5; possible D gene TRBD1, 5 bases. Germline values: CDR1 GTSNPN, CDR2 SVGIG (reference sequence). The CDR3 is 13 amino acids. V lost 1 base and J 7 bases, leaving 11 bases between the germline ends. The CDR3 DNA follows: TGTGCCTGGAGTGATTCAGGGAACCAGCCCCAGCATTTT. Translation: CAWSDSGNQPQHF.

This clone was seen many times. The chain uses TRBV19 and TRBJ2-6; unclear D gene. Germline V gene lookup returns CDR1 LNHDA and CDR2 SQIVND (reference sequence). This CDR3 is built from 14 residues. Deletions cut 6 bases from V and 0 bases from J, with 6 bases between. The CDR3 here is CASRQDSGANVLTF. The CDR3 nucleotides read TGTGCCAGTAGGCAGGACTCTGGGGCCAACGTCCTGACTTTC.

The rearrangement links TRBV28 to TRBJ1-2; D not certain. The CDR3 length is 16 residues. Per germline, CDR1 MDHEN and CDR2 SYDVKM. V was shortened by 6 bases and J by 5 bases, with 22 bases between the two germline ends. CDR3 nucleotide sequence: TGTGCCAGCAGGAGCGGACGACTGGCCGGGAGGTATGGCTACACCTTC. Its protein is CASRSGRLAGRYGYTF.

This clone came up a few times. DNA of the CDR3: TGTGCCTGGAGTGTAGATGCCTACGAGCAGTACTTC. This codes for CAWSVDAYEQYF. The V call is TRBV30, the J call TRBJ2-5; D ambiguous. The DNA end is a closer match to TRBJ2-7, so the J assignment may be wrong. This CDR3 has 12 amino acids. Looked up from germline, CDR1 is GTSNPN and CDR2 is SVGIG (reference sequence).

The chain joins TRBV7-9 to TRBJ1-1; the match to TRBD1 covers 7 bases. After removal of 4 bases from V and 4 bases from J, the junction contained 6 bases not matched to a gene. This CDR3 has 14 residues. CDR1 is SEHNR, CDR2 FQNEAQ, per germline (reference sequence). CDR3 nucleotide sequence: TGTGCCAGCAGCTCTCAGGGGGATGGCACTGAAGCTTTCTTT. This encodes CASSSQGDGTEAFF.

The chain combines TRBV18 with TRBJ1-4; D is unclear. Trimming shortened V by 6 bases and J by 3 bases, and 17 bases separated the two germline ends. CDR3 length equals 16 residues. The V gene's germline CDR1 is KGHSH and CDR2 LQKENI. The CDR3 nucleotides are TGTGCCAGCTCTCTCCTTTCCATGGAGGCTAATGAAAAACTGTTTTTT. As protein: CASSLLSMEANEKLFF.

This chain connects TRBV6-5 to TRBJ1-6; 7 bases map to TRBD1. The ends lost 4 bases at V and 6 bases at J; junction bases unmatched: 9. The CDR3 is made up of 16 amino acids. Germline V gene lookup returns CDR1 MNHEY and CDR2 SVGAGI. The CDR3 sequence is CASSSVKGARNSPLHF. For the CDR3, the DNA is TGTGCCAGCAGTTCCGTGAAGGGGGCACGTAATTCACCCCTCCACTTT.

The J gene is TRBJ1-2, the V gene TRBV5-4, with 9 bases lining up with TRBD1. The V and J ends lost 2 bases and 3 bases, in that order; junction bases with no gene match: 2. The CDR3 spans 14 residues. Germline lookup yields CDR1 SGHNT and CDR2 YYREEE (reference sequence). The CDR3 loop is CASSFTGGDYGYTF. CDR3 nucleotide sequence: TGTGCCAGCAGCTTTACAGGGGGCGACTATGGCTACACCTTC.

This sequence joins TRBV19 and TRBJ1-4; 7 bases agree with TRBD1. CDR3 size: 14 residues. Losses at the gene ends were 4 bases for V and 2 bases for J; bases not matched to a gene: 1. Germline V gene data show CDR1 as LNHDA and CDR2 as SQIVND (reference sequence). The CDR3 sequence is CASSKGATNEKLFF. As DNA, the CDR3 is TGTGCCAGTAGTAAGGGGGCGACTAATGAAAAACTGTTTTTT.

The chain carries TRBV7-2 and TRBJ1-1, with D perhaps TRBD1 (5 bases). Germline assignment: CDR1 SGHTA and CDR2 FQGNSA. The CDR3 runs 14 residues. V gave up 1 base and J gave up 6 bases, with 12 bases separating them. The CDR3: CASSLVPGKAEAFF. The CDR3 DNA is TGTGCCAGCAGCTTAGTTCCAGGGAAGGCTGAAGCTTTCTTT.

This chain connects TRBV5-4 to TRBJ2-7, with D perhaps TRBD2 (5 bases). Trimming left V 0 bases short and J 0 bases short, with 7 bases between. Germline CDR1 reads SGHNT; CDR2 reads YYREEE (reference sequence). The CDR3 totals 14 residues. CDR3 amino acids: CASSLVGISYEQYF. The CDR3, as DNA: TGTGCCAGCAGCTTGGTCGGGATCTCCTACGAGCAGTACTTC.

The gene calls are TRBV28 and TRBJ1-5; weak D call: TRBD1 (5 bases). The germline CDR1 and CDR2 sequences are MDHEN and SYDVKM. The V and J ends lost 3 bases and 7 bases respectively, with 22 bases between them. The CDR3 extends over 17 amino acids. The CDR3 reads CASSFGQGQGLGQPQHF. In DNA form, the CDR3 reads TGTGCCAGCAGTTTCGGGCAGGGTCAAGGGCTAGGGCAGCCCCAGCATTTT.

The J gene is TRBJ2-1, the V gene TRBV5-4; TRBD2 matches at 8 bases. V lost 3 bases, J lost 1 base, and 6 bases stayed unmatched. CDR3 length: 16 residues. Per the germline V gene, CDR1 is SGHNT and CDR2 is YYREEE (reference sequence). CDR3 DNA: TGTGCCAGCAGCTCCGAGACTAGCGCTTCCTACAATGAGCAGTTCTTC. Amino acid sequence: CASSSETSASYNEQFF.

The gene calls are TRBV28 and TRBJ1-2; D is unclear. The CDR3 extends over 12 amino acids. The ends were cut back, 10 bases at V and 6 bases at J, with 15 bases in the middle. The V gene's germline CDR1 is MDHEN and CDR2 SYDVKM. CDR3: CAIITNGNGYTF. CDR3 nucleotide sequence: TGTGCCATCATAACCAACGGTAATGGCTACACCTTC.

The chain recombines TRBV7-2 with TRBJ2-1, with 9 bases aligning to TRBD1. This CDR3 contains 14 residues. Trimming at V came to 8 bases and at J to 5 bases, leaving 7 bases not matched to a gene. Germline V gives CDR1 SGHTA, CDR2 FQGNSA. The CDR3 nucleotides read TGTGCCAGCTCGAACAGGGGGCCGGACAATGAGCAGTTCTTC. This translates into CASSNRGPDNEQFF.

CDR3 protein: CASSLSTYRQRTDTQYF. The CDR3 coding sequence is TGTGCCAGCAGTTTATCGACATATAGACAGCGCACAGATACGCAGTATTTT. The gene calls are TRBV27 and TRBJ2-3; TRBD1 is a possible D gene (5 bases). This CDR3 comprises 17 residues. Germline V CDR1 and CDR2: MNHEY, SMNVEV (reference sequence). Trimming shortened V by 0 bases and J by 1 base, and 14 bases separated the two germline ends.

The CDR3 DNA reads TGTGCCAGCAGCTTAGCACTAGCGGGGGGCCAAGAGACCCAGTACTTC. Protein sequence: CASSLALAGGQETQYF. The chain links TRBV7-2 to TRBJ2-5; 12 bases agree with TRBD2. The CDR3 sequence is 16 residues long. V lost 0 bases to trimming and J lost 1 base; unmatched junction nucleotides: 0. Germline CDR1 is SGHTA and CDR2 is FQGNSA.

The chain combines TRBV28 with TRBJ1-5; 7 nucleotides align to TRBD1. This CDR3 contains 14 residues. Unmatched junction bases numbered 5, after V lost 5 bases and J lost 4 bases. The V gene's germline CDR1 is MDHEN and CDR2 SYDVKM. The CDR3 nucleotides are TGTGCCAGCAGTCTGACAGGGAAGAATCAGCCCCAGCATTTT. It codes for CASSLTGKNQPQHF. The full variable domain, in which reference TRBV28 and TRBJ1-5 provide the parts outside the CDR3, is DVKVTQSSRYLVKRTGEKVFLECVQDMDHENMFWYRQDPGLGLRLIYFSYDVKMKEKGDIPEGYSVSREKKERFSLILESASTNQTSMYLCASSLTGKNQPQHFGDGTRLSIL.

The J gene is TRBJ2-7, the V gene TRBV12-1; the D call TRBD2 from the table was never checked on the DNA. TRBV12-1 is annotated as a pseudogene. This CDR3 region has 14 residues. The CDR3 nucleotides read TGTGCCAGCAGCTCCGGAGGACGGTACTACGAGCAGTACTTC. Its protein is CASSSGGRYYEQYF.

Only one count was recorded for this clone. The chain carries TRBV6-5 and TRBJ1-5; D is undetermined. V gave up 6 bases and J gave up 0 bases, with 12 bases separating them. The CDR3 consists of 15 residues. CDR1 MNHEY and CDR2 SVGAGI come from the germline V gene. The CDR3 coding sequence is TGTGCCAGCAGCCCCGACGGGTATAGCAATCAGCCCCAGCATTTT. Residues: CASSPDGYSNQPQHF.

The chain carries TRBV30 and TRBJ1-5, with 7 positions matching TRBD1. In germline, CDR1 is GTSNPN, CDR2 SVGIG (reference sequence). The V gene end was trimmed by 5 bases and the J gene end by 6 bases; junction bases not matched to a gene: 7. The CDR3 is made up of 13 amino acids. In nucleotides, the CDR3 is TGTGCCTGGGCGCAGGGGGGAGCTCAGCCCCAGCATTTT. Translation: CAWAQGGAQPQHF.